Below, 23 T cell receptor beta chains from the same sample are listed, as sequenced in a study of blood T cells in healthy people across ages. Primers used in a second PCR of roughly 6 to 12 cycles were a sample-barcoded 5' primer and a J-beta primer mix. TCRdb itself ran the 5' RACE reads through MiXCR, one entry per CDR3 protein. The sample includes about 1.6 million distinct CDR3 sequences, around 36% of them seen just once. Sequenced input: blood. The receptors were sampled from a woman aged 25 to 39 in good health.

This clonotype appeared a few times. The V gene is TRBV12-5, the J gene TRBJ2-2; D gene uncertain. The CDR3 contains 12 residues. Germline V gene sequence: CDR1 LGHNT, CDR2 FRNRAP. Trimming stripped 2 bases from V and 8 bases from J, with 6 bases between. CDR3 coding DNA: TGTGCTAGTGGTTTGCCCCCAGGGGAGCTGTTTTTT. The encoded protein is CASGLPPGELFF. The complete variable domain, with remaining parts taken from reference TRBV12-5 and TRBJ2-2, reads DARVTQTPRHKVTEMGQEVTMRCQPILGHNTVFWYRQTMMQGLELLAYFRNRAPLDDSGMPKDRFSAEMPDATLATLKIQPSEPRDSAVYFCASGLPPGELFFGEGSRLTVL.

This chain links TRBV4-1 with TRBJ1-2, with D possibly TRBD1 on 6 matching bases. Trimming shortened V by 0 bases and J by 4 bases, and 9 bases separated the two germline ends. CDR1 is MGHRA, CDR2 YSYEKL, per germline. The CDR3 is made up of 14 amino acids. The CDR3 sequence: CASSQDQGSYGYTF. DNA for the CDR3: TGCGCCAGCAGCCAAGATCAGGGGAGCTATGGCTACACCTTC.

This chain connects TRBV4-1 to TRBJ2-5; 9 positions match TRBD1. Germline trimming cut 1 base from V and 13 bases from J; bases unmatched to any gene: 7. The V gene's germline CDR1 is MGHRA and CDR2 YSYEKL. The length of the CDR3 is 13 residues. The CDR3 here is CASSQAGDRVWYF. CDR3 nucleotide sequence: TGCGCCAGCAGCCAAGCAGGGGACAGGGTTTGGTACTTC.

On this clonotype: Mismatch with germline at one junction end may stem from a read error. This sequence joins TRBV5-6 and TRBJ2-7; tentatively, D is TRBD2 (6 bases). The CDR3 loop spans 16 amino acids. Per the germline V gene, CDR1 is SGHDT and CDR2 is YYEEEE. CDR3 DNA: TGTGCCAGCAGCTTGCTGGCAGGGAGGCTCAAAAACGAGCAGTGCTTC. Translating it yields CASSLLAGRLKNEQCF.

The sample holds a few counts of this clonotype. The V call is TRBV9, the J call TRBJ2-5; the match to TRBD1 covers 7 bases. Germline V gives CDR1 SGDLS, CDR2 YYNGEE. The trim removed 3 bases at V and 11 bases at J, leaving 16 bases unmatched. This CDR3 spans 15 amino acids. In DNA form, the CDR3 reads TGTGCCAGCAGCGAACTGGACAGGCTTTTCGGGGAGCAGTACTTC. Amino acids: CASSELDRLFGEQYF.

The chain employs TRBV20-1 and TRBJ2-7; the D is unclear. The germline V gene encodes CDR1 DFQATT and CDR2 SNEGSKA (reference sequence). There are 15 residues in the CDR3. V dropped 8 bases and J dropped 6 bases, with 26 bases sitting between them. DNA for the CDR3: TGCAGTCCGAGAACGGCAAATATAGGGTGGGGCGAGCAGTACTTC. Protein product: CSPRTANIGWGEQYF.

Only a few counts were recorded for this clonotype. The chain links TRBV24-1 to TRBJ2-7; D remains ambiguous. V shed 2 bases and J shed 5 bases, with 3 bases lying between them. Per the germline V gene, CDR1 is KGHDR and CDR2 is SFDVKD. The CDR3 totals 11 residues. The CDR3 DNA follows: TGTGCCACCAGTGATTCCCACGAGCAGTACTTC. It specifies CATSDSHEQYF.

This clonotype was seen only a few times. This sequence joins TRBV12-3 or TRBV12-4 and TRBJ2-1; 7 bases are a match to TRBD1. The CDR3 is 15 residues long. V lost 7 bases and J lost 4; bases outside the gene matches: 10. In DNA, the CDR3 is TGTGCCAGCAATGGTATGGCAGGGGGTTACAATGAGCAGTTCTTC. Amino acid sequence: CASNGMAGGYNEQFF.

The chain is built from TRBV18 and TRBJ2-5, with 7 bases lining up with TRBD1. The J segment lost 4 bases and the V segment lost 2 bases, leaving 7 bases of the junction unmatched. CDR3 length equals 15 residues. Germline lookup yields CDR1 KGHSH and CDR2 LQKENI. The CDR3 here is CASSPRGLHTETQYF. The CDR3 DNA is TGTGCCAGCTCACCAAGGGGGCTACATACAGAGACCCAGTACTTC.

This clonotype was counted ten times or more. The chain carries TRBV4-1 and TRBJ2-7, with TRBD2 identical over 8 bases. This CDR3 is built from 15 residues. The J segment lost 7 bases and the V segment lost 4 bases, leaving 12 bases of the junction unmatched. Germline V CDR1 and CDR2: MGHRA, YSYEKL. The CDR3 region has the DNA TGCGCCAGCAGCCCTGGGAGCGGGGGTTCCGGAGAGCAGTACTTC. It specifies CASSPGSGGSGEQYF.

The chain carries TRBV5-5 and TRBJ1-2; maybe TRBD1 (6 bases). The V gene lost 3 bases and the J gene lost 4 bases, with 13 bases spanning the gap. Per the germline V gene, CDR1 is SGHKS and CDR2 is YYEKEE (reference sequence). This CDR3 contains 14 residues. CDR3 coding DNA: TGTGCCAGCAGCTGGCGGGACAAAGTCTATGGCTACACCTTC. The encoded protein is CASSWRDKVYGYTF.

To note about this clonotype: An end of the junction differs from the germline gene, which may be a read error. The gene calls are TRBV9 and TRBJ2-1; 7 bases agree with TRBD1. Germline V CDR1 and CDR2: SGDLS, YYNGEE. The CDR3 has 17 residues. In DNA form, the CDR3 reads TGTGCCAGCAGCGTAGTTGGGGGACAGTACTCCTACAATGAGCAGGTCTTC. This encodes CASSVVGGQYSYNEQVF.

V usage is TRBV6-5 and J usage is TRBJ2-7; weak D call: TRBD1 (5 bases). Between the trimmed V and J ends, which lost 6 bases and 5 bases, there was a span of 11 bases. The CDR3 consists of 12 residues. Germline V gene lookup returns CDR1 MNHEY and CDR2 SVGAGI. The CDR3 spells CASRTVGDEQYF. In DNA form, the CDR3 reads TGTGCCAGCAGGACGGTAGGGGACGAGCAGTACTTC.

There are a few counts of this clonotype. This chain links TRBV29-1 with TRBJ2-3; 8 bases line up with TRBD2. CDR1 SQVTM and CDR2 ANQGSEA come from the germline V gene. Trimming at V came to 5 bases and at J to 6 bases, leaving 4 bases not matched to a gene. This CDR3 contains 12 residues. In DNA form, the CDR3 reads TGCAGCGTTAATAGCGGGGAGGATACGCAGTATTTT. This sequence encodes CSVNSGEDTQYF.

This clonotype was recorded a few times. This rearrangement joins TRBV6-1 to TRBJ1-5, with D uncertain. Germline CDR1 and CDR2: MNHNS and SASEGT. The CDR3 is 13 residues long. Trimming cost V 7 bases and J 2 bases, with 9 bases left between them. The CDR3 sequence: CASTLDRNQPQHF. In nucleotides, the CDR3 is TGTGCCAGCACCCTGGACCGCAATCAGCCCCAGCATTTT.

About this clonotype itself: A read error may be the cause here, since a much bigger clone is one base away. This chain connects TRBV2 to TRBJ1-1; the D is unclear. CDR3 length: 13 amino acids. Per the germline V gene, CDR1 is SNHLY and CDR2 is FYNNEI. The CDR3 loop is CVSSENPNTEAFF. The CDR3 nucleotides are TGTGTCAGCAGTGAAAACCCCAACACTGAAGCTTTCTTT.

V usage is TRBV30 and J usage is TRBJ2-5; 7 bases match TRBD2. The tail of the sequence fits TRBJ2-7 better, so the J call may be wrong. The CDR3 is made up of 14 amino acids. Germline V gives CDR1 GTSNPN, CDR2 SVGIG (reference sequence). CDR3: CAWSVGAGAYEQYF. DNA of the CDR3: TGTGCCTGGAGTGTGGGTGCGGGGGCCTACGAGCAGTACTTC.

The chain employs TRBV12-3 or TRBV12-4 and TRBJ2-7; 8 bases are shared with TRBD2. The DNA end favors TRBJ2-5, so the J call may be wrong. The CDR3 is 15 residues long. The CDR3 loop is CASSESGGAEETQYF. CDR3 coding DNA: TGTGCCAGCAGCGAATCCGGGGGGGCCGAGGAGACCCAGTACTTC.

This clonotype has more than one count but fewer than ten. The chain recombines TRBV6-5 with TRBJ1-2, with D maybe TRBD1 (5 bases). Germline CDR1 reads MNHEY; CDR2 reads SVGAGI. The length of the CDR3 is 15 residues. Trimming pared 6 bases from V and 0 bases from J, leaving 14 bases between. In nucleotides, the CDR3 is TGTGCCAGCAGCCTAAGACAGACGTCTAACTATGGCTACACCTTC. Its translation is CASSLRQTSNYGYTF.

This clonotype was detected many times. The chain joins TRBV30 to TRBJ2-7; D is undetermined. This CDR3 is built from 10 residues. Trimming shortened V by 3 bases and J by 9 bases, and 9 bases separated the two germline ends. CDR1 and CDR2 from the germline V gene are GTSNPN and SVGIG (reference sequence). The CDR3 reads CAWRASWQYF. The CDR3 bases are TGTGCCTGGAGGGCGAGTTGGCAGTACTTC.

The chain links TRBV20-1 to TRBJ2-1; no firm D call. V was cut by 5 bases and J by 6 bases, with 14 bases left in between. The CDR3 is 13 residues long. The germline gives CDR1 DFQATT, CDR2 SNEGSKA (reference sequence). The CDR3 loop is CSAPPLGGNEQFF. The CDR3 bases are TGCAGTGCTCCACCCCTAGGCGGCAATGAGCAGTTCTTC.

V gene TRBV5-1 combines with J gene TRBJ2-1, with D possibly matching TRBD2 (6 bases). Germline assignment: CDR1 SGHRS and CDR2 YFSETQ. V was pared by 4 bases and J by 1 base, with 12 bases between. The CDR3 is 15 residues long. CDR3 sequence: CASSQTAGSYNEQFF. The CDR3 DNA is TGCGCCAGCAGCCAGACTGCGGGGTCCTACAATGAGCAGTTCTTC.

The rearrangement links TRBV5-1 to TRBJ2-7; 11 nucleotides agree with TRBD2. Germline CDR1 reads SGHRS; CDR2 reads YFSETQ. V was pared by 6 bases and J by 3 bases, with 5 bases of the junction left unmatched. The CDR3 contains 14 residues. CDR3 loop: CASKGTSGNYEQYF. CDR3 nucleotide sequence: TGCGCCAGCAAAGGGACTAGCGGCAACTACGAGCAGTACTTC.